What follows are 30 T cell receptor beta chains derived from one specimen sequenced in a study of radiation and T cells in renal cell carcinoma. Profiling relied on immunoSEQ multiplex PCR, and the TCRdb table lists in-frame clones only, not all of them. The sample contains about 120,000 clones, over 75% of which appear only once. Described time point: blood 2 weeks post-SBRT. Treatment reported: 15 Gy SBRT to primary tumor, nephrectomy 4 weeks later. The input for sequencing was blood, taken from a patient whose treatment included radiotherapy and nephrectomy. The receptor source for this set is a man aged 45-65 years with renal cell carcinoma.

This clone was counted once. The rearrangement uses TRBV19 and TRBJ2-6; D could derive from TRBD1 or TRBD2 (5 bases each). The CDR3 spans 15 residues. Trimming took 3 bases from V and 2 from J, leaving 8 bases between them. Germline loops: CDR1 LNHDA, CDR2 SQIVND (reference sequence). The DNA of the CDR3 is TGTGCCAGTAGTATGGGGCGGGCTGGGGCCAACGTCCTGACTTTC. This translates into CASSMGRAGANVLTF.

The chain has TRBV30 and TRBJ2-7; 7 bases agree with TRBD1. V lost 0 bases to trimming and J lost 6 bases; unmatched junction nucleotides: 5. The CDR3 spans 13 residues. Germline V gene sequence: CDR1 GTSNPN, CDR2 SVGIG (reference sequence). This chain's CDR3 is CAWSVNEGAEQYF. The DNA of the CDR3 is TGTGCCTGGAGTGTAAATGAGGGGGCCGAGCAGTACTTC.

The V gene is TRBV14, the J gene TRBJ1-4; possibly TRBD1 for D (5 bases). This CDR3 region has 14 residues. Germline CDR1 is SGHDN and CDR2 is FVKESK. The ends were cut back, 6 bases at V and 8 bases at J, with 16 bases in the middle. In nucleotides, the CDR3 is TGTGCCAGCAGAGGGGATTCCATTGGAGAAAAACTGTTTTTT. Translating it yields CASRGDSIGEKLFF.

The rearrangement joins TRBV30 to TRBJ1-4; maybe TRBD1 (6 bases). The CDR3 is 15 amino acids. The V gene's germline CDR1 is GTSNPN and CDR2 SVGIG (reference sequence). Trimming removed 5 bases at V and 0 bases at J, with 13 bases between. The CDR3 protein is CAWHPRTATNEKLFF. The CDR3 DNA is TGTGCCTGGCACCCACGGACAGCAACTAATGAAAAACTGTTTTTT. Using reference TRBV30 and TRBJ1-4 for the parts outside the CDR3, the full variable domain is SQTIHQWPATLVQPVGSPLSLECTVEGTSNPNLYWYRQAAGRGLQLLFYSVGIGQISSEVPQNLSASRPQDRQFILSSKKLLLSDSGFYLCAWHPRTATNEKLFFGSGTQLSVL.

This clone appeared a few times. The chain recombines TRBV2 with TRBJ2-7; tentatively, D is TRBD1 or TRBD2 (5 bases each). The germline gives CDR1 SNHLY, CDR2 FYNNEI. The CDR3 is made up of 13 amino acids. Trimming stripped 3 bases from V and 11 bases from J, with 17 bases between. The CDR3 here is CASSDIVGDPEYF. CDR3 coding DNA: TGTGCCAGCAGTGATATCGTCGGGGACCCCGAGTACTTC.

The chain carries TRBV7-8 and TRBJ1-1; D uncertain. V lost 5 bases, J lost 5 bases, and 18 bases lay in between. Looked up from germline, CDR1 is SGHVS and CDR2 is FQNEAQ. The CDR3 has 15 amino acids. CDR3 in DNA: TGTGCCAGCAGCCTCCACTTGATCCAAGGAACTGAAGCTTTCTTT. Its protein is CASSLHLIQGTEAFF.

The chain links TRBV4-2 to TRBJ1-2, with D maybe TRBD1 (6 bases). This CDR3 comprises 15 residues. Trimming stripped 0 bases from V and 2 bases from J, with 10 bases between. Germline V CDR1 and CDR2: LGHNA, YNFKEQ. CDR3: CASSQDLGGNYGYTF. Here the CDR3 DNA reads TGTGCCAGCAGCCAAGATCTAGGGGGGAACTATGGCTACACCTTC.

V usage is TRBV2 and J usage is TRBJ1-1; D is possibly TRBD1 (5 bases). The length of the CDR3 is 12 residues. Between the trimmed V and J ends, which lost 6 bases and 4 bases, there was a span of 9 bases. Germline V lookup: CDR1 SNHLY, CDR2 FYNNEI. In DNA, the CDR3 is TGTGCCAGCAGGAGGGGTGTCACTGAAGCTTTCTTT. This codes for CASRRGVTEAFF.

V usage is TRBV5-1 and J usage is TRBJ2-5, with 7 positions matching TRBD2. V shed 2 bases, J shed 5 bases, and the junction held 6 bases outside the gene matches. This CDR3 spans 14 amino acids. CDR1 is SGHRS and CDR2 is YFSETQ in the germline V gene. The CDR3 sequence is CASSLGGRAETQYF. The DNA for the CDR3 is TGCGCCAGCAGCTTAGGAGGGAGGGCTGAGACCCAGTACTTC.

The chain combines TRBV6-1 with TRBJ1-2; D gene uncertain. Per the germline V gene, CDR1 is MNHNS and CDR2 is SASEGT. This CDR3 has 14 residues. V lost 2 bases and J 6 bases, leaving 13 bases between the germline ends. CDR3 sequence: CASSEWVLFNGYTF. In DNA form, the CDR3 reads TGTGCCAGCAGTGAATGGGTCCTATTTAATGGCTACACCTTC.

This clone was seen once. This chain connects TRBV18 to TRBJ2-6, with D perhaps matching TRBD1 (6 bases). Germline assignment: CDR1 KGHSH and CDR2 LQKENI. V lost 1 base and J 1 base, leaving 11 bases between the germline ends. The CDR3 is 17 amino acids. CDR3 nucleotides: TGTGCCAGCTCACCACGCGGCAGGGGATCTGGGGCCAACGTCCTGACTTTC. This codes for CASSPRGRGSGANVLTF.

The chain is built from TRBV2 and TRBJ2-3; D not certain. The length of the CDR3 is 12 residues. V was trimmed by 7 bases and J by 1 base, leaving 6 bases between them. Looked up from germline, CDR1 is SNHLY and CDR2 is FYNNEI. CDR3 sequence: CASNERTDTQYF. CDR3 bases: TGTGCCAGCAATGAGCGCACAGATACGCAGTATTTT.

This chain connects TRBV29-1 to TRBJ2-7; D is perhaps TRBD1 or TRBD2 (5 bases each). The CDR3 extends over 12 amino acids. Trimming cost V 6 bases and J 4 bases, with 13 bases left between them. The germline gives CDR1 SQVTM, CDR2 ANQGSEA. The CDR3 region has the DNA TGCAGCGTCCGGGACCGAATATACGAGCAGTACTTC. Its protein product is CSVRDRIYEQYF.

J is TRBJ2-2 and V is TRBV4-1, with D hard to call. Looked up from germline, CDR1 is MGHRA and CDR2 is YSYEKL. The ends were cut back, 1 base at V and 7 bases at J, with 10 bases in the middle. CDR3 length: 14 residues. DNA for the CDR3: TGCGCCAGCAGCCAAGTAACGGACGGCGGGGAGCTGTTTTTT. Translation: CASSQVTDGGELFF.

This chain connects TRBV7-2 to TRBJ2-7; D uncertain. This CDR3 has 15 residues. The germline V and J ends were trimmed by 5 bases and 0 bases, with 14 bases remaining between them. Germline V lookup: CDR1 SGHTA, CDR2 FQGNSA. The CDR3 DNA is TGTGCCAGCAGCCCACAGCGACTGAGCTCCTACGAGCAGTACTTC. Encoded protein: CASSPQRLSSYEQYF.

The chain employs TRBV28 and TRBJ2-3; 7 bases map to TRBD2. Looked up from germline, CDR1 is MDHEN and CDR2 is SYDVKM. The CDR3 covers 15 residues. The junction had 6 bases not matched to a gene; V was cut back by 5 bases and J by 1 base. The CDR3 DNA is TGTGCCAGCAGTGTGACTAGCCCGCGCACAGATACGCAGTATTTT. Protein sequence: CASSVTSPRTDTQYF. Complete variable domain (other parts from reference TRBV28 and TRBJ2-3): DVKVTQSSRYLVKRTGEKVFLECVQDMDHENMFWYRQDPGLGLRLIYFSYDVKMKEKGDIPEGYSVSREKKERFSLILESASTNQTSMYLCASSVTSPRTDTQYFGPGTRLTVL.

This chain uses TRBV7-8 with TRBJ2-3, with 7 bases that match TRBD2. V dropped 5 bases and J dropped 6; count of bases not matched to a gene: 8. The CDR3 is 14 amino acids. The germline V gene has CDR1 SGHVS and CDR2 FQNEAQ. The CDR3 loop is CASSPVWGGDTQYF. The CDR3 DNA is TGTGCCAGCAGCCCCGTCTGGGGGGGTGATACGCAGTATTTT.

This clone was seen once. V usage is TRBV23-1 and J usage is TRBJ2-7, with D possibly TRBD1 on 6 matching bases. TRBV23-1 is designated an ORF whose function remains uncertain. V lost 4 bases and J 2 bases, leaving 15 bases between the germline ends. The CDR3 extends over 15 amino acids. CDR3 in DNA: TGCGCCAGCAGTCCCGACAGGCGTTGCCCCTACGAGCAGTACTTC. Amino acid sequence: CASSPDRRCPYEQYF.

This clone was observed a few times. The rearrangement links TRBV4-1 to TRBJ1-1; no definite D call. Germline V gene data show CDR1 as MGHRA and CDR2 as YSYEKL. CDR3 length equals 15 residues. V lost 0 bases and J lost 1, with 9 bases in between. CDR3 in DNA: TGCGCCAGCAGCCAAGACTGGCCCCGGAACACTGAAGCTTTCTTT. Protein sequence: CASSQDWPRNTEAFF.

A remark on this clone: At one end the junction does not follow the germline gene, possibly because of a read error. The CDR3 bases are TGCGCCAGCAGCCAAGGTTGGGACACGTACTTC. As protein: CASSQGWDTYF. V gene TRBV4-3 combines with J gene TRBJ1-2; TRBD1 might be the D (6 bases). CDR1 and CDR2 from the germline V gene are LGHNA and YSLEER. The CDR3 is 11 residues long.

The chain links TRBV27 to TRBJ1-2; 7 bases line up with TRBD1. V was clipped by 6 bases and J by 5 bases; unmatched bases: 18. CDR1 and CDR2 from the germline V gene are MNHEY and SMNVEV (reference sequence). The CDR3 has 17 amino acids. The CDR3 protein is CASRMGGTVPSFYGYTF. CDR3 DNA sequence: TGTGCCAGCAGGATGGGTGGGACAGTTCCCTCTTTTTATGGCTACACCTTC.

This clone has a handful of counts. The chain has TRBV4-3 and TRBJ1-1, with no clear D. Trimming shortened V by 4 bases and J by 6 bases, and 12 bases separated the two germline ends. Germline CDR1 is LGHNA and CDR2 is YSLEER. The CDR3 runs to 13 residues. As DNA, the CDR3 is TGCGCCAGCAGCCCTGGGTTAGGCGCTGAAGCTTTCTTT. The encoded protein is CASSPGLGAEAFF.

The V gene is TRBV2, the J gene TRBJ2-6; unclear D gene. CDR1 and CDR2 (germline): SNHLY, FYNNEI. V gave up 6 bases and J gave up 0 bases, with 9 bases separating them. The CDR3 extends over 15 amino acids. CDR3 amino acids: CASSQSDSGANVLTF. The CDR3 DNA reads TGTGCCAGCAGCCAGAGTGACTCTGGGGCCAACGTCCTGACTTTC.

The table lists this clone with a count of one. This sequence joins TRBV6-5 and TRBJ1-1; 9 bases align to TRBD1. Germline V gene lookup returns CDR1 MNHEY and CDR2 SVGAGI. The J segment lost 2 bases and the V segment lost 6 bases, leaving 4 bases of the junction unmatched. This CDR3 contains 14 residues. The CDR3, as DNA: TGTGCCAGCAGGAAGACAGGGGGTAACACTGAAGCTTTCTTT. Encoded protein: CASRKTGGNTEAFF.

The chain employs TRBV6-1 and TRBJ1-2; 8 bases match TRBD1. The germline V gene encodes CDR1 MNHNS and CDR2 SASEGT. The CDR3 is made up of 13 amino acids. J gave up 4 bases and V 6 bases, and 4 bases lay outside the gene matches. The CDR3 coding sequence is TGTGCCAGCAGCCCCACAGGGGGCTATGGCTACACCTTC. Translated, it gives CASSPTGGYGYTF.

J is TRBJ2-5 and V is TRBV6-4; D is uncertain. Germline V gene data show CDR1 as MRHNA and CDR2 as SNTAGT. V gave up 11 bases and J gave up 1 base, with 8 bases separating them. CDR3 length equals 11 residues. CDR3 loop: CAPVGQETQYF. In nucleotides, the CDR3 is TGTGCCCCTGTGGGCCAAGAGACCCAGTACTTC.

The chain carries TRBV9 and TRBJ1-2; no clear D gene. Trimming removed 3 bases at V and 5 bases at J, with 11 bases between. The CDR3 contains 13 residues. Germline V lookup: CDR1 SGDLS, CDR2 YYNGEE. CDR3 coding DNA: TGTGCCAGCAGCGCCCAATCGCCTTATGGCTACACCTTC. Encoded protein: CASSAQSPYGYTF.

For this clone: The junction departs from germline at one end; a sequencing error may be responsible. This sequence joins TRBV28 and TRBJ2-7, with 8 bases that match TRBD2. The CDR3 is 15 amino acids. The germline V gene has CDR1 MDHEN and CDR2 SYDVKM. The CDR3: CASGLTGTRAYEQYF. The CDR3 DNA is TGTGCCAGCGGTTTAACCGGGACTAGGGCCTACGAGCAGTACTTC.

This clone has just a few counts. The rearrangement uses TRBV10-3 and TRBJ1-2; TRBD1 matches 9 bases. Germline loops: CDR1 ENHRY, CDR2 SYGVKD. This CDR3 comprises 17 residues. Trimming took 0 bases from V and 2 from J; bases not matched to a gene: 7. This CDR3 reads CAISESTGQGLNYGYTF. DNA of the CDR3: TGTGCCATCAGTGAGTCGACGGGACAGGGACTAAACTATGGCTACACCTTC.

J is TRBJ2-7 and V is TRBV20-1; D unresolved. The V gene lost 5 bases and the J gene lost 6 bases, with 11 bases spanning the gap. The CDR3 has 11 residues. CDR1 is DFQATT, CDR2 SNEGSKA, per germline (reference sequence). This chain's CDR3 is CSALQTLEQYF. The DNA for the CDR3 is TGCAGTGCTTTACAAACCCTCGAGCAGTACTTC.